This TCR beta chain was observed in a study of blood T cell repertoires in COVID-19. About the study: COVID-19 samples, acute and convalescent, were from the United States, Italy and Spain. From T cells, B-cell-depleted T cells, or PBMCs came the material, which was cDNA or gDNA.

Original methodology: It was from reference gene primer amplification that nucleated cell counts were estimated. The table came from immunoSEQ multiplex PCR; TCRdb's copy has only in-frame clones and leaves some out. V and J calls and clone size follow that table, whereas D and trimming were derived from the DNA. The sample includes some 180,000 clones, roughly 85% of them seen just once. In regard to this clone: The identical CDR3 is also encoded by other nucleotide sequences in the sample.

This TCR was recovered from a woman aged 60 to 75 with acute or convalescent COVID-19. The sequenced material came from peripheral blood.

Written as DNA, the CDR3 is TGTGCCAGCAGCTTGACAGGGGGAACTGAAGCTTTCTTT. As protein: CASSLTGGTEAFF. The chain links TRBV3-1 (or the pseudogene TRBV3-2) to TRBJ1-1; 9 bases are a match to TRBD1. Trimming removed 5 bases from V and 5 bases from J; junction bases left unmatched: 3. Germline V gives CDR1 LGHDT, CDR2 YNNKEL (reference sequence). The length of the CDR3 is 13 residues.